A selection of T cell receptor beta chains follows, all from one sample in a study of T-cell memory formation after mild COVID-19. MiXCR was run by TCRdb on the 5' RACE reads, yielding one entry per CDR3 protein. The sample gives 300,000 to 350,000 distinct CDR3 sequences, about 13% of which show up once; about 21% is in the top ten. Sequences were obtained from PBMCs or a T cell subset sorted from them (not recorded which). The receptor set was obtained from a man between 18 and 35 years old who had mild COVID-19 (a few samples of this study predate the infection). Cell type and time point are not known. CDR3s include the opening cysteine and the closing phenylalanine or tryptophan. A D gene is named only where the DNA matches it firmly. Size is stated for part of the rows, as once, few or many counts, or as a class when the clone is expanded.

clone_size	v_call	j_call	d_call	cdr3_nt	cdr3_aa
.	TRBV5-1	TRBJ2-6	.	TGCGCCAGCAGCTTCGATGCGGTACGGGTCTCTGGGGCCAACGTCCTGACTTTC	CASSFDAVRVSGANVLTF
few	TRBV18	TRBJ1-1	.	TGTGCCAGCTCACCAAATTCAAATGTGAGAGGAGAAGCTTTCTTT	CASSPNSNVRGEAFF
many	TRBV5-1	TRBJ1-2	.	TGCGCCAGCAGCTTGCCCAGAAGCTCCTATGGCTACACCTTC	CASSLPRSSYGYTF
few	TRBV6-5	TRBJ2-3	.	TGTGCCAGCAGTTATTATCAGGGTCCCTTTGCGCAGTATTTT	CASSYYQGPFAQYF
.	TRBV29-1	TRBJ1-2	.	TGCAGCGCCGGACGGGGCGGAAACTATGGCTACACCTTC	CSAGRGGNYGYTF
.	TRBV6-2/TRBV6-3	TRBJ2-1	TRBD1	TGTGCCAGCAGTAGACACAGGGGGAGGTTAGATGAGCAGTTCTTC	CASSRHRGRLDEQFF
.	TRBV28	TRBJ2-5	.	TGTGCCAGCAGTAGCGGCGCGACGCCCCAAGAGACCCAGTACTTC	CASSSGATPQETQYF
.	TRBV24-1	TRBJ1-5	TRBD1	TGTGCCACCAGTGGATCAGGGGGCTTTGGCAATCAGCCCCAGCATTTT	CATSGSGGFGNQPQHF
many	TRBV7-2	TRBJ1-4	TRBD1	TGTGCCAGCAGCATAGAGACAGGGGTTGGTGAAAAACTGTTTTTT	CASSIETGVGEKLFF
few	TRBV27	TRBJ1-5	TRBD1	TGTGCCAGCAGTCTACGACAGGGTCAACAGCCCCAGCATTTT	CASSLRQGQQPQHF
few	TRBV7-2	TRBJ2-7	TRBD2	TGTGCCAGCAGTGTTTCCGGGACTAGGTCCTACGAGCAGTACTTC	CASSVSGTRSYEQYF
few	TRBV7-6	TRBJ1-2	TRBD1	TGTGCCAGCAGCCCCTCAGATGGACAGGGCCATGGCTACACCTTC	CASSPSDGQGHGYTF
.	TRBV25-1	TRBJ1-4	.	TGTGCCAGCAGTGAATCGAGGGGGATGCGAGAAAAACTGTTTTTT	CASSESRGMREKLFF
few	TRBV7-9	TRBJ2-1	TRBD1	TGTGCCAGCAGCCTCCGGGACAGGGAGCAGTTCTTC	CASSLRDREQFF
few	TRBV6-5	TRBJ2-3	.	TGTGCCAGCACCAAACAGGGAAGTAGTACAGATACGCAGTATTTT	CASTKQGSSTDTQYF
.	TRBV20-1	TRBJ2-1	TRBD2	TGCAGTGCTCCTGGGACTAGCGGGAGATACAATGAGCAGTTCTTC	CSAPGTSGRYNEQFF
few	TRBV7-2	TRBJ2-3	.	TGTGCCAGCAGCTACCTCGGGGGGCCTTTCACAGATACGCAGTATTTT	CASSYLGGPFTDTQYF
.	TRBV7-2	TRBJ2-6	.	TGTGCCAGCAGCTTAGTTATATCCCATGGAAGGGCCAACGTCCTGACTTTC	CASSLVISHGRANVLTF
few	TRBV12-3/TRBV12-4	TRBJ2-6	.	TGTGCCAGCAGGCCCGACTGGGGCTCTGGGGCCAACGTCCTGACTTTC	CASRPDWGSGANVLTF
few	TRBV5-1	TRBJ1-1	.	TGCGCCAGCCGACAGCCCATGAACACTGAAGCTTTCTTT	CASRQPMNTEAFF
few	TRBV4-3	TRBJ2-1	TRBD2	TGCGCCAGCAGCCGACTCATAGCGGGTGATTACAATGAGCAGTTCTTC	CASSRLIAGDYNEQFF
few	TRBV20-1	TRBJ2-5	.	TGCAGTGCTAGAGATTCACCTCTAGAGACCCAGTACTTC	CSARDSPLETQYF
.	TRBV7-3	TRBJ2-1	TRBD2	TGTGCCACCTCCTTGGGGGGGTCCTCCTACAATGAGCAGTTCTTC	CATSLGGSSYNEQFF
.	TRBV5-1	TRBJ2-2	.	TGCGCCAGCAGCCTGGGGAGTCCCGGGGAGCTGTTTTTT	CASSLGSPGELFF
few	TRBV27	TRBJ2-1	.	TGTGCCAGCAGTTTATTAGCGCAGGCCCCCAATGAGCAGTTCTTC	CASSLLAQAPNEQFF
.	TRBV5-1	TRBJ2-7	TRBD2	TGCGCCAGCAGCGGGGCTACCGGGACTAGCGTCCACGAGCAGTACTTC	CASSGATGTSVHEQYF